The present entry profiles one TCR beta chain with its context. Its target is unknown. While unrecorded immune exposures were likely, the donors were nominally healthy when sampled. This specimen belongs to a study of cytomegalovirus exposure and HLA in healthy donors. General observations from the study: Sequencing probably produced one cluster of sequence variants that were highly shared. In a later analysis, specific HLA alleles were associated with 15,000 to 20,000 TCR beta sequences at a 0.05 false discovery rate. The study recorded 150 to 200 TCR beta chains that were cytomegalovirus-associated.

The ends lost 2 bases at V and 7 bases at J; junction bases unmatched: 11. The germline V gene has CDR1 GTSNPN and CDR2 SVGIG (reference sequence). The CDR3 spans 16 residues. This PCR relied on a set of 60 Vbeta primers and 13 Jbeta primers. Clones were read by immunoSEQ multiplex PCR, and TCRdb kept only the in-frame ones, dropping some. Among about 220,000 clones listed, about 77% were seen once. This chain uses TRBV30 with TRBJ2-1, with 10 bases matching TRBD2. This TCR came from a woman in her twenties or thirties in good health and CMV-seronegative. The sequenced sample consisted of PBMCs. The CDR3 coding sequence is TGTGCCTGGAGTCCATTCCTAGCGGGAGTGAGTAATGAGCAGTTCTTC. Its translation is CAWSPFLAGVSNEQFF.